Shown below are 5 T cell receptor beta chains from a single sample sequenced in a study of post-analysis software for immune sequencing data. Unique molecular identifiers were present in the TCR beta cDNA libraries. TCRdb independently ran MiXCR on the PCR reads; one entry per CDR3 protein. The repertoire consists of roughly 540,000 distinct CDR3 sequences, with under 40% occurring once and the leading ten covering approximately 6%. These receptors lack a known antigen. Study-wide points: Patients showed TRBV5-6, TRBV5-1 and TRBV20-1 among five TRBV segments more frequent than in controls.

The sample comprised blood. These receptors originate from a girl aged 2 to 17 with multiple sclerosis.

This chain links TRBV9 with TRBJ2-3; D is ambiguous. The CDR3 spans 17 residues. Trimming took 3 bases from V and 5 from J, leaving 22 bases between them. Germline V gene sequence: CDR1 SGDLS, CDR2 YYNGEE. CDR3 coding DNA: TGTGCCAGCAGCGAGATAACCCGGGCCGATGGTGGAGATACGCAGTATTTT. Residues: CASSEITRADGGDTQYF. The full variable domain, its missing parts supplied by reference TRBV9 and TRBJ2-3, is DSGVTQTPKHLITATGQRVTLRCSPRSGDLSVYWYQQSLDQGLQFLIQYYNGEERAKGNILERFSAQQFPDLHSELNLSSLELGDSALYFCASSEITRADGGDTQYFGPGTRLTVL.

V gene TRBV20-1 combines with J gene TRBJ1-2, with TRBD1 as a possible D gene (6 bases). This CDR3 is built from 12 residues. Trimming left V 4 bases short and J 4 bases short, with 10 bases between. Looked up from germline, CDR1 is DFQATT and CDR2 is SNEGSKA (reference sequence). The CDR3 coding sequence is TGCAGTGCTATCCAGGGGCTCTATGGCTACACCTTC. Protein sequence: CSAIQGLYGYTF.

A few counts support this clonotype. The chain joins TRBV6-5 to TRBJ2-5; D assignment may be TRBD1 or TRBD2 (5 bases each). V gave up 6 bases and J gave up 2 bases, with 16 bases separating them. Germline CDR1 and CDR2: MNHEY and SVGAGI. The CDR3 contains 15 residues. Here the CDR3 DNA reads TGTGCCAGCAGGGGGAATCCGGGGCGACAAGAGACCCAGTACTTC. Its protein product is CASRGNPGRQETQYF.

This clonotype occurred a few times. The chain uses TRBV10-3 and TRBJ2-7, with 9 bases aligning to TRBD2. In germline, CDR1 is ENHRY, CDR2 SYGVKD. V lost 3 bases to trimming and J lost 7 bases; unmatched junction nucleotides: 7. This CDR3 spans 14 amino acids. The CDR3 loop reads CAISDSGGTGEQYF. For the CDR3, the DNA is TGTGCCATCAGTGATAGCGGGGGAACGGGAGAGCAGTACTTC.

This clonotype was recorded once. V usage is TRBV27 and J usage is TRBJ1-5, with D possibly matching TRBD1 (6 bases). This CDR3 comprises 14 residues. V lost 1 base and J 3 bases, leaving 7 bases between the germline ends. Germline CDR1 MNHEY, CDR2 SMNVEV (reference sequence). DNA for the CDR3: TGTGCCAGCAGTTTATGGGGGGCCAATCAGCCCCAGCATTTT. Its translation: CASSLWGANQPQHF.